Sequencing of this TCR beta chain was carried out in a study of shared clonotypes between healthy human individuals. Study results and limitations: Richness estimates generally favored naive over memory subsets. Shared clonotypes: 4.5% to 5% naive CD4, roughly 3.8% naive CD8, less than 2.5% memory CD4, approximately 0.37% memory CD8.

Naive CD4+ cells were CD45RA-selected; the remaining cells were memory. Replicate PCRs run on sorted subsets employed approximately 200 ng DNA, tens of thousands of T cell genomes. Clones were sequenced by immunoSEQ multiplex PCR, and TCRdb holds only the in-frame ones, with some missing. The sample has 550,000 to 850,000 clones; about 74% are singletons. In germline, CDR1 is GTSNPN, CDR2 SVGIG (reference sequence). This CDR3 is 13 amino acids long. V shed 7 bases and J 1 base; nucleotides not matched to a gene: 2. This clone was picked up one time. Antigen unknown. The sample taken for sequencing was memory CD4+ T cells sorted from blood. The subset was: CD45RA-negative fraction. The source of this sequence is a woman younger than 45 in good health. This chain links TRBV30 with TRBJ2-3; 10 nucleotides match TRBD2. CDR3 DNA: TGTGCCTATCTAGCGGGAGGCACAGATACGCAGTATTTT. Translating it yields CAYLAGGTDTQYF.